This T cell receptor beta chain stems from a study of response to subunit inactivated influenza vaccine. This clonotype was counted a few times. CDR1 SEHNR and CDR2 FQNEAQ come from the germline V gene (reference sequence). The CDR3 has 13 residues. Trimming shortened V by 3 bases and J by 8 bases, and 12 bases separated the two germline ends. TCRdb analysed the RT-PCR reads with MiXCR anew, one entry per CDR3 protein. In the table there are hundreds of thousands of distinct CDR3 sequences, 9.5% to 13% of which are singletons. This specimen was PBMCs from blood, taken about 6 weeks after vaccination. The chain combines TRBV7-9 with TRBJ2-3; D may be TRBD2 (6 bases). The receptor comes from a middle-aged man who received an inactivated influenza vaccine. CDR3: CASSFDQGGTQYF. CDR3 nucleotide sequence: TGTGCCAGCAGCTTTGATCAGGGAGGTACGCAGTATTTT.